This passage covers 13 T cell receptor beta chains from one sample sequenced in a study of T cells in women clearing cervical HPV infection. Measured with immunoSEQ multiplex PCR; TCRdb has only the in-frame clones, and not every one. Here the sample table reports under 35,000 clones. The sequenced sample was blood buffy coat. Source of these receptors: a woman aged 18-70 years with a cervical HPV16 infection that either progressed to CIN3+ or cleared (not recorded which).

On this clone itself: The read ends 3 residues shy of where the CDR3 ends; the end is completed using the germline J gene. V is TRBV20-1 and J is TRBJ2-3; 7 nucleotides align to TRBD2. There are 14 residues in the CDR3. Trimming removed 3 bases from V and 3 bases from J; junction bases left unmatched: 6. Germline loops: CDR1 DFQATT, CDR2 SNEGSKA (reference sequence). The CDR3 is CSARWLAETDTQYF. The sequenced part of the CDR3 DNA is TGCAGTGCTAGGTGGCTAGCGGAGACAGATACG.

Remarks on this clone: The read terminates 3 residues before the CDR3 end, so the remaining end is supplied by the germline J gene. This sequence joins TRBV19 and TRBJ2-4, with D hard to call. Germline V CDR1 and CDR2: LNHDA, SQIVND (reference sequence). The CDR3 is 15 amino acids. V was cut by 8 bases and J by 2 bases, with 16 bases left in between. The CDR3 sequence: CASGPHQSSKNIQYF. The part of the CDR3 DNA that was read is TGTGCCAGTGGCCCTCATCAGTCTTCCAAAAACATT.

Of note for this clone: The CDR3 end is not reached by the read, which stops 3 residues before it; the germline J gene fills it in. The chain employs TRBV5-1 and TRBJ2-3; TRBD2 matches at 11 bases. This CDR3 is built from 16 residues. Germline loops: CDR1 SGHRS, CDR2 YFSETQ. Trimming at V came to 6 bases and at J to 4 bases, leaving 10 bases not matched to a gene. The CDR3 DNA, read in part, is TGCGCCAGCACTCTCGACCCGGGACTAGCGGCAGATACG. The encoded protein is CASTLDPGLAADT. The entire CDR3 reads CASTLDPGLAADTQYF.

Concerning this clone itself: The sequenced fragment ends 3 residues before the CDR3 boundary, so the rest is inferred from the germline J gene. V is TRBV7-9 and J is TRBJ1-2; D gene uncertain. The CDR3 totals 15 residues. Germline V gene data show CDR1 as SEHNR and CDR2 as FQNEAQ (reference sequence). The CDR3: CASSLVSAGFYDYTF. CDR3 bases read: TGTGCCAGCAGCTTAGTATCGGCAGGATTTTACGAC.

Note on this clone: The sequenced fragment ends 3 residues before the CDR3 boundary, so the rest is inferred from the germline J gene. V usage is TRBV20-1 and J usage is TRBJ2-7; the D gene is possibly TRBD2 (7 bases). Germline V gives CDR1 DFQATT, CDR2 SNEGSKA (reference sequence). V was cut by 2 bases and J by 0 bases, with 20 bases left in between. CDR3 length: 17 amino acids. The CDR3 region is CSARSIPGGGNSYEQYF. CDR3 DNA (partial): TGCAGTGCTAGATCCATCCCGGGGGGCGGGAACTCCTACGAG.

To note about this clone: The read finishes 3 residues shy of the CDR3 end, and the germline J gene is used to complete it. Other DNA sequences in the sample encode the same CDR3. This chain uses TRBV18 with TRBJ1-3, with 8 bases matching TRBD1. J lost 3 bases, V lost 3 bases, and 10 bases had no gene match. The CDR3 length is 17 residues. Germline V CDR1 and CDR2: KGHSH, LQKENI. The CDR3 bases that were read are TGTGCCAGCTCACCCCCCGGGGGACAGGAGATTGGAAACACC. Its translation: CASSPPGGQEIGNT. The entire CDR3 sequence reads CASSPPGGQEIGNTIYF.

On this clone: The read terminates 3 residues before the CDR3 end, so the remaining end is supplied by the germline J gene. The chain employs TRBV2 and TRBJ2-5, with TRBD2 matching over 7 bases. The germline gives CDR1 SNHLY, CDR2 FYNNEI. J was trimmed by 4 bases and V by 11 bases; bases with no gene match: 7. The CDR3 runs to 12 residues. CDR3 DNA (partial): TGTGCCGGGGGGGTCACGGGAGAGACC. Its translation is CAGGVTGET. In full, the CDR3 is CAGGVTGETQYF.

With respect to this clone: Sequencing ends 3 residues short of the CDR3 end; the germline J gene provides the rest. The chain has TRBV19 and TRBJ1-1, with TRBD1 as a possible D gene (5 bases). The CDR3 is 14 amino acids. V was clipped by 3 bases and J by 7 bases, with 15 bases between them. Germline V lookup: CDR1 LNHDA, CDR2 SQIVND (reference sequence). The CDR3 region is CASSMGGGAGEAFF. CDR3 bases read: TGTGCCAGTAGTATGGGGGGAGGGGCTGGTGAA.

As concerns this clone: The CDR3 end is not reached by the read, which stops 3 residues before it; the germline J gene fills it in. The genes are TRBV2 and TRBJ1-4, with D perhaps matching TRBD1 (5 bases). This CDR3 is built from 14 residues. The V end was cut by 3 bases, the J end by 3 bases, with 8 bases between. The germline gives CDR1 SNHLY, CDR2 FYNNEI. Here the CDR3 reads CASSDARANEKLFF. The sequenced CDR3 bases are TGTGCCAGCAGTGACGCCAGGGCTAATGAAAAA.

As to this clone: Read data end 3 residues before the CDR3 end; the end is taken from the germline J gene. This chain connects TRBV11-3 to TRBJ2-4; D possibly corresponds to TRBD2 (5 bases). Per the germline V gene, CDR1 is SGHNT and CDR2 is YENEEA. This CDR3 is built from 11 residues. The part of the CDR3 DNA that was read is TGTGCCAGCAGCTCAGAGGGCAGT. Translation: CASSSEGS. From start to end, the CDR3 is CASSSEGSQYF.

Turning to this clone: Read data end 3 residues before the CDR3 end; the end is taken from the germline J gene. This chain connects TRBV18 to TRBJ2-3; D not resolved. The CDR3 is made up of 13 amino acids. Trimming removed 3 bases from V and 0 bases from J, with 4 bases in between. CDR1 is KGHSH and CDR2 is LQKENI in the germline V gene. CDR3 residues: CASSPQSTDTQYF. The sequenced part of the CDR3 DNA is TGTGCCAGCTCACCTCAAAGCACAGATACG.

Concerning this clone itself: The sequenced fragment ends 3 residues before the CDR3 boundary, so the rest is inferred from the germline J gene. V usage is TRBV11-2 and J usage is TRBJ1-2; 11 bases fit TRBD1. With V trimmed by 2 bases and J by 6 bases, 5 bases remained unmatched. Looked up from germline, CDR1 is SGHAT and CDR2 is FQNNGV. CDR3 length equals 15 residues. The CDR3 is CASSLRTGGLNGYTF. The sequenced part of the CDR3 DNA is TGTGCCAGCAGCTTACGGACAGGGGGCCTCAATGGC. The full variable domain, completed using reference TRBV11-2 and TRBJ1-2, is EAGVAQSPRYKIIEKRQSVAFWCNPISGHATLYWYQQILGQGPKLLIQFQNNGVVDDSQLPKDRFSAERLKGVDSTLKIQPAKLEDSAVYLCASSLRTGGLNGYTFGSGTRLTVV.

The sequenced CDR3 bases are TGTGCCAGCAGCCCCCAGGGTAGCACAGATACC. Residues: CASSPQGSTDT. The full CDR3 is CASSPQGSTDTYTF. The chain couples TRBV7-3 to TRBJ1-2; tentative D call: TRBD1 (5 bases). The read comes to an end 3 residues before the CDR3 does, leaving the germline J gene to fill in the end. Germline V lookup: CDR1 SGHTA, CDR2 FQGTGA. The CDR3 is 14 residues long.